The 5 T cell receptor beta chains below come from one sample, sequenced in a study of graft-versus-host responses after intestinal transplantation. Repertoires were generated with immunoSEQ multiplex PCR, while TCRdb's copy carries only in-frame clones and drops some. The sample has approximately 9,600 clones; almost 95% are singletons. The specimen comprised PBMCs, sampled 40 to 45 days after intestinal transplantation. The receptors stem from a human patient who received an intestinal transplant, so some T cells may come from the graft donor.

The V and J genes are TRBV18 and TRBJ1-1; D uncertain. The V end was cut by 3 bases, the J end by 3 bases, with 20 bases between. Germline-derived CDR1 and CDR2 are KGHSH and LQKENI. The CDR3 sequence is 17 residues long. The DNA for the CDR3 is TGTGCCAGCTCACCTTCCCTGGGCACTGCGCGGTACACTGAAGCTTTCTTT. Its protein product is CASSPSLGTARYTEAFF.

The chain uses TRBV7-3 and TRBJ2-7; the D is unclear. The length of the CDR3 is 18 residues. Trimming pared 5 bases from V and 7 bases from J, leaving 30 bases between. Germline V gene sequence: CDR1 SGHTA, CDR2 FQGTGA. The CDR3 loop reads CASSVSGSVGSLVWEQYF. As DNA, the CDR3 is TGTGCCAGCAGCGTTAGTGGGTCGGTGGGCAGTCTGGTGTGGGAGCAGTACTTC.

The chain has TRBV5-6 and TRBJ2-7; D unclear. This CDR3 is built from 16 residues. Germline CDR1 and CDR2: SGHDT and YYEEEE. V lost 0 bases, J lost 0 bases, and 13 bases lay in between. The CDR3: CASSLGTNPSSYEQYF. CDR3 DNA sequence: TGTGCCAGCAGCTTGGGAACGAATCCCAGCTCCTACGAGCAGTACTTC.

This rearrangement joins TRBV2 to TRBJ1-1; 7 bases agree with TRBD1. With V trimmed by 10 bases and J by 5 bases, 16 bases remained unmatched. The CDR3 is 15 amino acids. The germline V gene has CDR1 SNHLY and CDR2 FYNNEI. The CDR3 bases are TGTGCCACCCGACAGACAGGGTGGGGTTGGACTGAAGCTTTCTTT. Translating gives CATRQTGWGWTEAFF.

V usage is TRBV18 and J usage is TRBJ2-7; D remains ambiguous. This CDR3 contains 13 residues. V lost 2 bases, J lost 0 bases, and 5 bases lay in between. From germline, CDR1 is KGHSH and CDR2 LQKENI. The CDR3 is CASSPGLSYEQYF. CDR3 bases: TGTGCCAGCTCACCAGGGCTCTCCTACGAGCAGTACTTC.